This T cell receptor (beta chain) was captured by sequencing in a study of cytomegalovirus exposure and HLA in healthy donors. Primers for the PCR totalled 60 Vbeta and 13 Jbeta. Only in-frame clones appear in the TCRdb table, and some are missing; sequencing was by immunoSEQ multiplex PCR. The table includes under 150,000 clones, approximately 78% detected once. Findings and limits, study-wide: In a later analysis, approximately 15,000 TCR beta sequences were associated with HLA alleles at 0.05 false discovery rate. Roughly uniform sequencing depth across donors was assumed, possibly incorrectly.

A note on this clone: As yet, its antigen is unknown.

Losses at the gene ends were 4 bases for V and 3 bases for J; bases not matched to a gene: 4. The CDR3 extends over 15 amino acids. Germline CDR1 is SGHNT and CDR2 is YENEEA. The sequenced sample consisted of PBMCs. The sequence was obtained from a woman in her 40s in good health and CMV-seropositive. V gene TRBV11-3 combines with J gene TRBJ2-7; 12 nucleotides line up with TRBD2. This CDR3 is CASSSRTSGNYEQYF. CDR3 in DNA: TGTGCCAGCAGCTCGAGGACTAGCGGGAACTACGAGCAGTACTTC. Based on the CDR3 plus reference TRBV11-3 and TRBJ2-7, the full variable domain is EAGVVQSPRYKIIEKKQPVAFWCNPISGHNTLYWYLQNLGQGPELLIRYENEEAVDDSQLPKDRFSAERLKGVDSTLKIQPAELGDSAVYLCASSSRTSGNYEQYFGPGTRLTVT.